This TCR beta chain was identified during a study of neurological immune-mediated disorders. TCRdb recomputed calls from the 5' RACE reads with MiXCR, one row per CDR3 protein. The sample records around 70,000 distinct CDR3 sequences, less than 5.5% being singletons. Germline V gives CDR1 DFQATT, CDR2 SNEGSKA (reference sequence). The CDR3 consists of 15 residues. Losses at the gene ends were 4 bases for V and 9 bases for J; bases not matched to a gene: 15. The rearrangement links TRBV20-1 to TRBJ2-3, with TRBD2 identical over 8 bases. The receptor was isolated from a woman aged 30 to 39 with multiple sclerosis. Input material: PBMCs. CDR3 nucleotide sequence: TGCAGTGCTATGAAAGGGGGACTAGTGGGGAACACGCAGTATTTT. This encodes CSAMKGGLVGNTQYF.